The 16 T cell receptor beta chains in this list originate from one sample, sequenced in a study. TCRdb processed the 5' RACE reads anew with MiXCR; each CDR3 protein has one entry. The sample includes about 50,000 distinct CDR3 sequences, roughly 18% seen only once; the top ten take under 2.5%. The sequenced sample was naive CD4+ T cells sorted from blood. Specified subset: naive CD4+ T cells, CD4+CD45RA+CD25-. The origin of the receptors is a female donor with breast cancer.

The chain links TRBV6-5 to TRBJ1-1; D unclear. Germline lookup yields CDR1 MNHEY and CDR2 SVGAGI. V was trimmed by 2 bases and J by 8 bases, leaving 6 bases between them. CDR3 length: 11 amino acids. As DNA, the CDR3 is TGTGCCAGCAGTTACCTTAACGAAGCTTTCTTT. Protein: CASSYLNEAFF.

About this clonotype: Germline is not matched at one junction end, which may reflect a read error. The genes are TRBV6-2 or TRBV6-3 and TRBJ1-5; TRBD1 matches at 7 bases. The germline gives CDR1 MNHEY, CDR2 SVGEGT. The CDR3 extends over 14 amino acids. The DNA for the CDR3 is TGTGCCAGCACGAGACAGGGAATTCGTCAGCCCCAGCATTTC. This encodes CASTRQGIRQPQHF.

V gene TRBV3-1 combines with J gene TRBJ2-7, with unresolved D. V gave up 4 bases and J gave up 3 bases, with 13 bases separating them. From germline, CDR1 is LGHDT and CDR2 YNNKEL (reference sequence). The CDR3 extends over 14 amino acids. The chain's CDR3 is CASSPHPGNYEQYF. CDR3 coding DNA: TGTGCCAGCAGCCCCCACCCGGGCAACTACGAGCAGTACTTC.

This clonotype turned up a few times. The V and J genes are TRBV28 and TRBJ1-3, with D perhaps TRBD1 (5 bases). This CDR3 has 16 residues. In germline, CDR1 is MDHEN, CDR2 SYDVKM. V was trimmed by 2 bases and J by 1 base, leaving 12 bases between them. The CDR3 loop reads CASSLQGRISGNTIYF. CDR3 in DNA: TGTGCCAGCAGTTTACAGGGACGGATTTCTGGAAACACCATATATTTT. Filled out from reference TRBV28 and TRBJ1-3, the complete variable domain reads DVKVTQSSRYLVKRTGEKVFLECVQDMDHENMFWYRQDPGLGLRLIYFSYDVKMKEKGDIPEGYSVSREKKERFSLILESASTNQTSMYLCASSLQGRISGNTIYFGEGSWLTVV.

The chain is built from TRBV4-1 and TRBJ2-7; possible D gene TRBD1, 5 bases. Germline V gene lookup returns CDR1 MGHRA and CDR2 YSYEKL. CDR3 length equals 16 residues. V was trimmed by 4 bases and J by 0 bases, leaving 16 bases between them. Here the CDR3 reads CASSRSTAIYSYEQYF. The CDR3 coding sequence is TGCGCCAGCAGCCGATCGACAGCTATCTACTCCTACGAGCAGTACTTC.

Comment on this clonotype: Just one base apart from a much larger clone, this may be a read error. The chain combines TRBV28 with TRBJ1-1; 7 nucleotides align to TRBD1. After removal of 5 bases from V and 1 base from J, the junction contained 10 bases not matched to a gene. The CDR3 is made up of 16 amino acids. The germline V gene has CDR1 MDHEN and CDR2 SYDVKM. Here the CDR3 reads CASSPQGLRRNTEAFF. CDR3 DNA: TGTGCCAGCAGTCCACAGGGGCTACGCAGGAACACTGAAGCTTTCTTT.

This clonotype occurred a few times. This sequence joins TRBV5-3 and TRBJ1-4; D is unclear. TRBV5-3 qualifies as an ORF whose function is uncertain. Trimming took 1 base from V and 6 from J, leaving 13 bases between them. The CDR3 has 15 residues. The DNA of the CDR3 is TGTGCCAGAAGCTTGTGGCAGGAAAGGGATGAAAAACTGTTTTTT. Protein: CARSLWQERDEKLFF.

On this clonotype: An end of the junction does not agree with germline; a read error may underlie this. V gene TRBV20-1 combines with J gene TRBJ1-2; 10 bases line up with TRBD1. CDR1 and CDR2 (germline): DFQATT, SNEGSKA (reference sequence). The CDR3 is 17 residues long. This CDR3 is CSARASPQGQGDYGHTF. In DNA, the CDR3 is TGCAGTGCTAGAGCTTCACCCCAAGGACAGGGGGACTATGGCCACACCTTC.

This clonotype was observed a handful of times. The chain links TRBV4-3 to TRBJ1-6; 8 bases are a match to TRBD1. CDR3 length: 16 residues. Germline-derived CDR1 and CDR2 are LGHNA and YSLEER. J lost 8 bases, V lost 0 bases, and 6 bases had no gene match. CDR3 in DNA: TGCGCCAGCAGCCAAGAAGGGGGACAGGCCTATTCACCCCTCCACTTT. Protein: CASSQEGGQAYSPLHF.

The chain links TRBV7-9 to TRBJ2-2; D gene ambiguous. V was shortened by 8 bases and J by 6 bases, with 7 bases between the two germline ends. The CDR3 is 11 amino acids. CDR1 is SEHNR, CDR2 FQNEAQ, per germline (reference sequence). The CDR3: CASRRSGELFF. The CDR3 DNA reads TGTGCCAGCCGCCGGTCCGGGGAGCTGTTTTTT.

This clonotype has just a few counts. This rearrangement joins TRBV12-3 or TRBV12-4 to TRBJ2-1, with 13 bases lining up with TRBD2. The CDR3 is 17 amino acids. The V gene end was trimmed by 5 bases and the J gene end by 0 bases; junction bases not matched to a gene: 4. The CDR3 region is CASSLRTSGSSYNEQFF. The CDR3 coding sequence is TGTGCCAGCAGTCTTAGGACTAGCGGGAGCTCCTACAATGAGCAGTTCTTC.

This clonotype has more than one count but fewer than ten. V usage is TRBV14 and J usage is TRBJ1-1; D possibly corresponds to TRBD1 (5 bases). The CDR3 is made up of 14 amino acids. Trimming left V 5 bases short and J 0 bases short, with 10 bases between. CDR1 is SGHDN, CDR2 FVKESK, per germline. CDR3 residues: CASSEVGVNTEAFF. The CDR3 nucleotides read TGTGCCAGCAGCGAGGTAGGGGTGAACACTGAAGCTTTCTTT.

In this sample, this clonotype turned up a few times. This sequence joins TRBV6-6 and TRBJ1-1; D is unresolved. CDR1 is MNHNY, CDR2 SVGAGI, per germline (reference sequence). V lost 6 bases and J 11 bases, leaving 16 bases between the germline ends. This CDR3 region has 12 residues. CDR3 in amino acids: CASSLTHNLAFF. The CDR3 DNA reads as TGTGCCAGCAGCCTAACCCACAACTTGGCTTTCTTT.

This sequence joins TRBV5-1 and TRBJ2-5, with 12 nucleotides matching TRBD1. The V and J ends lost 3 bases and 3 bases, in that order; junction bases with no gene match: 3. There are 15 residues in the CDR3. Germline V gene data show CDR1 as SGHRS and CDR2 as YFSETQ. The CDR3 region has the DNA TGCGCCAGCAGCTGGGGGACAGGGGGCAAAGAGACCCAGTACTTC. This encodes CASSWGTGGKETQYF.

The rearrangement joins TRBV20-1 to TRBJ2-7; D is possibly TRBD1 or TRBD2 (5 bases each). The CDR3 runs to 15 residues. Germline assignment: CDR1 DFQATT and CDR2 SNEGSKA (reference sequence). Trimming removed 2 bases at V and 3 bases at J, with 17 bases between. The CDR3 DNA is TGCAGTGCTAGATCTGGGACCCCGACTCACTACGAGCAGTACTTC. It is translated as CSARSGTPTHYEQYF.

V gene TRBV2 combines with J gene TRBJ2-3; TRBD2 aligns across 10 bases. Germline V lookup: CDR1 SNHLY, CDR2 FYNNEI. With V trimmed by 8 bases and J by 3 bases, 14 bases remained unmatched. The CDR3 consists of 17 residues. The CDR3 is CASLLSGGAFLTDTQYF. CDR3 in DNA: TGTGCCAGCCTGCTGAGCGGGGGGGCCTTTTTGACAGATACGCAGTATTTT.